Sequencing of this TCR beta chain was carried out in a study of blood T cell repertoires in COVID-19. The wider study: Sources were T cells, B-cell-depleted T cells, or PBMCs; the material itself was cDNA or gDNA.

In the original workflow: By means of reference gene primer amplification, nucleated cell counts were estimated. This table comes from immunoSEQ multiplex PCR, and its TCRdb copy is limited to in-frame clones, with some not included. V and J calls and clone size come straight from that table; D and trimming were deduced from the DNA. Of around 430,000 clones in the sample, around 87% are singletons; the top ten hold 10%. Clinical history reported by participants formed the basis on which cohorts were assigned. Two negative PCRs, clearance, or symptom resolution had been documented for recovered Cohort 3 donors. Per germline, CDR1 KGHDR and CDR2 SFDVKD. V gave up 0 bases and J gave up 6 bases, with 11 bases separating them. The CDR3 has 15 residues.

This chain connects TRBV24-1 to TRBJ2-1; tentatively, D is TRBD2 (6 bases). The source is a woman aged 50 to 60 who had recovered from COVID-19. Source material: PBMCs or T cells enriched from blood (not recorded which). In DNA form, the CDR3 reads TGTGCCACCAGTGATTTGTCCGGGAGATCCAATGAGCAGTTCTTC. As protein: CATSDLSGRSNEQFF.